Below are 11 T cell receptor beta chains sequenced from a single sample in a study of technical replicates of blood from a handful of donors. Sequencing used immunoSEQ multiplex PCR; TCRdb keeps in-frame clones, though not all of them. The sample has approximately 75,000 clones; approximately 78% are singletons. The sequenced sample consisted of PBMCs. All receptors come from a human donor in good health. Some clones in this sample may be carry-over from other donors' samples.

This clone has only one observation. This chain connects TRBV25-1 to TRBJ1-1; 8 positions match TRBD1. Germline trimming cut 6 bases from V and 10 bases from J; bases unmatched to any gene: 7. CDR1 MGHDK and CDR2 SYGVNS come from the germline V gene. The CDR3 is 12 residues long. CDR3 loop: CASRQGADGAFF. CDR3 coding DNA: TGTGCCAGCAGGCAGGGGGCGGACGGAGCTTTCTTT.

The chain uses TRBV7-2 and TRBJ2-7; the match to TRBD1 covers 8 bases. The CDR3 runs to 13 residues. After removal of 5 bases from V and 6 bases from J, the junction contained 6 bases not matched to a gene. Germline V gives CDR1 SGHTA, CDR2 FQGNSA. In DNA, the CDR3 is TGTGCCAGCAGCCCAACCGACAGGGGCGAGCAGTACTTC. This sequence encodes CASSPTDRGEQYF.

Here the CDR3 reads CASSLGLAGGQETQYF. The CDR3 DNA follows: TGTGCCAGCAGCTTAGGACTAGCGGGAGGCCAAGAGACCCAGTACTTC. The rearrangement uses TRBV7-7 and TRBJ2-5; 13 bases agree with TRBD2. The germline V gene has CDR1 SSHAT and CDR2 FNYEAQ (reference sequence). The CDR3 runs 16 residues. V trimming: 1 base; J trimming: 1 base; junction bases outside the gene matches: 0.

Concerning this clone itself: One end of the junction varies from germline; a read error may be responsible. V usage is TRBV28 and J usage is TRBJ1-2, with D uncertain. The CDR3 spans 13 residues. CDR1 and CDR2 (germline): MDHEN, SYDVKM. CDR3 residues: CLTSWTHRLGYTF. CDR3 bases: TGCCTCACTTCGTGGACTCACCGCTTGGGCTACACCTTC.

The chain uses TRBV7-3 and TRBJ2-3; D is possibly TRBD1 (6 bases). V was clipped by 5 bases and J by 4 bases, with 13 bases between them. This CDR3 spans 14 amino acids. The germline V gene has CDR1 SGHTA and CDR2 FQGTGA. The CDR3 nucleotides are TGTGCCAGCAGCCAACAGGGCGGTGCAGATACGCAGTATTTT. Protein product: CASSQQGGADTQYF. Supplemented by reference TRBV7-3 and TRBJ2-3, the full variable domain reads GAGVSQTPSNKVTEKGKYVELRCDPISGHTALYWYRQSLGQGPEFLIYFQGTGAADDSGLPNDRFFAVRPEGSVSTLKIQRTERGDSAVYLCASSQQGGADTQYFGPGTRLTVL.

This sequence joins TRBV5-1 and TRBJ2-1; 11 bases line up with TRBD2. The J segment lost 2 bases and the V segment lost 3 bases, leaving 4 bases of the junction unmatched. CDR3 length equals 16 residues. Per the germline V gene, CDR1 is SGHRS and CDR2 is YFSETQ. CDR3 residues: CASSSLLAGAYNEQFF. DNA of the CDR3: TGCGCCAGCAGCTCCTTACTAGCGGGAGCCTACAATGAGCAGTTCTTC.

The chain has TRBV5-1 and TRBJ1-4; D gene unclear. The germline V gene encodes CDR1 SGHRS and CDR2 YFSETQ. The CDR3 runs to 14 residues. Trimming cost V 0 bases and J 4 bases, with 7 bases left between them. The CDR3 DNA follows: TGCGCCAGCAGCTTGGGAGGGAATAATGAAAAACTGTTTTTT. Amino acids: CASSLGGNNEKLFF.

The DNA of the CDR3 is TGTGCCAGCAGCACAGGGGGGGTCCTCCACTTT. As protein: CASSTGGVLHF. This chain connects TRBV7-9 to TRBJ1-6; 8 bases match TRBD1. The CDR3 runs to 11 residues. The V gene end was trimmed by 5 bases and the J gene end by 15 bases; junction bases not matched to a gene: 3. The germline V gene encodes CDR1 SEHNR and CDR2 FQNEAQ (reference sequence).

The rearrangement links TRBV21-1 to TRBJ1-5; the table's D call, TRBD1, has no DNA check behind it. TRBV21-1 is a recognized pseudogene. The CDR3 loop spans 17 amino acids. The CDR3 DNA sequence: TGTGCCAGCAGCAAAGTTTGGACAGGGGGCGCAGGGCAGCCCCAGCATTTT. Its protein product is CASSKVWTGGAGQPQHF.

The CDR3 coding sequence is TGTGCCAGCAGCACTAGCGGGGGGGTTTCCTACGAGCAGTACTTC. It specifies CASSTSGGVSYEQYF. V and J are TRBV9 and TRBJ2-7; 13 bases fit TRBD2. Germline V gene sequence: CDR1 SGDLS, CDR2 YYNGEE. The CDR3 has 15 amino acids. The junction had 2 bases not matched to a gene; V was cut back by 4 bases and J by 1 base.

This clone came up a few times. The chain has TRBV7-8 and TRBJ2-2; 10 bases are a match to TRBD2. Germline values: CDR1 SGHVS, CDR2 FQNEAQ. The CDR3 sequence is 16 residues long. J was trimmed by 7 bases and V by 5 bases; bases with no gene match: 10. CDR3 in amino acids: CASSPIAGGVGGELFF. CDR3 in DNA: TGTGCCAGCAGCCCTATAGCGGGAGGTGTCGGCGGGGAGCTGTTTTTT.